The following is a T cell receptor beta chain sequence with its context. Antigen: not known. This sample stems from a study of cytomegalovirus exposure and HLA in healthy donors. General study points: A later analysis associated 15,000 to 20,000 TCR beta sequences with HLA alleles at a 0.05 false discovery rate.

Regarding donors, all were healthy bone marrow donors. The study ran its PCR with 60 Vbeta and 13 Jbeta primers. Sequenced by immunoSEQ multiplex PCR; TCRdb stores in-frame clones only, minus some. The repertoire holds 190,000 or so clones, with less than 90% as singletons. Germline lookup yields CDR1 SQVTM and CDR2 ANQGSEA. This CDR3 is built from 14 residues. V was pared by 4 bases and J by 4 bases, with 16 bases between. The chain carries TRBV29-1 and TRBJ2-5; D is perhaps TRBD2 (6 bases). Specimen: PBMCs. This receptor was taken from a man aged 50 or older in good health and CMV-seronegative. The CDR3 DNA reads as TGCAGCGTTGCCCCGACGGGGAGGATAGAGACCCAGTACTTC. Protein product: CSVAPTGRIETQYF.